Listed below are T cell receptor beta chains from one sample, sequenced in a study of blood T cell repertoires in COVID-19. Repertoires were generated with immunoSEQ multiplex PCR, while TCRdb's copy carries only in-frame clones and drops some. The sample holds more than 200,000 clones, about 90% seen once. Input material: peripheral blood. All receptors come from a man aged 30 to 45 with COVID-19, enrolled during active disease. Each CDR3 is given with its conserved first and last residue. A D gene is named only where the DNA matches it firmly. Expanded clones are given a class, and other clones once, few, many or no size at all.

j_gene: TRBJ2-3; d_gene: TRBD2; abundance: .; v_gene: TRBV5-1; CDR3aa: CASSSGRLAGGVTDTQYF; CDR3nt: TGCGCCAGCAGCTCAGGACGACTAGCGGGAGGTGTCACAGATACGCAGTATTTT
j_gene: TRBJ2-7; d_gene: .; abundance: .; v_gene: TRBV7-2; CDR3aa: CASSLTLAGPYEQYF; CDR3nt: TGTGCCAGCAGCTTAACGTTGGCGGGACCCTACGAGCAGTACTTC
j_gene: TRBJ1-4; d_gene: .; abundance: .; v_gene: TRBV10-3; CDR3aa: CATNPGATNEKLFF; CDR3nt: TGTGCCACAAACCCCGGAGCAACTAATGAAAAACTGTTTTTT
j_gene: TRBJ2-5; d_gene: TRBD2; abundance: .; v_gene: TRBV28; CDR3aa: CASSSGTTKETQYF; CDR3nt: TGTGCCAGCAGTTCCGGGACTACTAAAGAGACCCAGTACTTC
j_gene: TRBJ2-7; d_gene: .; abundance: .; v_gene: TRBV6-1; CDR3aa: CASSESGVISYEQYF; CDR3nt: TGTGCCAGCAGTGAGTCGGGGGTTATATCCTACGAGCAGTACTTC
j_gene: TRBJ1-4; d_gene: TRBD1; abundance: .; v_gene: TRBV6-5; CDR3aa: CASNKGASEKLFF; CDR3nt: TGTGCCAGCAACAAGGGGGCTAGTGAAAAACTGTTTTTT
j_gene: TRBJ2-7; d_gene: TRBD1; abundance: .; v_gene: TRBV5-5; CDR3aa: CASIQGAISYEQYF; CDR3nt: TGTGCCAGCATCCAGGGGGCGATCTCCTACGAGCAGTACTTC
j_gene: TRBJ1-1; d_gene: .; abundance: .; v_gene: TRBV19; CDR3aa: CASFLNTEAFF; CDR3nt: TGTGCCAGCTTCTTGAACACTGAAGCTTTCTTT
j_gene: TRBJ1-4; d_gene: TRBD1; abundance: .; v_gene: TRBV28; CDR3aa: CASSPSRGLREKLFF; CDR3nt: TGTGCCAGCAGTCCCTCAAGGGGGCTACGTGAAAAACTGTTTTTT
j_gene: TRBJ1-1; d_gene: .; abundance: .; v_gene: TRBV7-2; CDR3aa: CASSPWMGVNTEAFF; CDR3nt: TGTGCCAGCAGCCCTTGGATGGGAGTGAACACTGAAGCTTTCTTT
j_gene: TRBJ2-3; d_gene: .; abundance: .; v_gene: TRBV6-6; CDR3aa: CASSMDSMLDTQYF; CDR3nt: TGTGCCAGCAGTATGGACAGTATGTTAGATACGCAGTATTTT
j_gene: TRBJ1-5; d_gene: .; abundance: .; v_gene: TRBV6-5; CDR3aa: CASRLHSNQPQHF; CDR3nt: TGTGCCAGCAGATTACATAGCAATCAGCCCCAGCATTTT
j_gene: TRBJ2-7; d_gene: .; abundance: .; v_gene: TRBV6-2/TRBV6-3; CDR3aa: CASSYPGSYEQYF; CDR3nt: TGTGCCAGCAGTTATCCCGGGTCCTACGAGCAGTACTTC
j_gene: TRBJ2-2; d_gene: .; abundance: .; v_gene: TRBV28; CDR3aa: CASMRSQNTGELFF; CDR3nt: TGTGCCAGCATGAGGTCACAGAACACCGGGGAGCTGTTTTTT
j_gene: TRBJ2-5; d_gene: TRBD1; abundance: few; v_gene: TRBV18; CDR3aa: CASSPDRDRGETQYF; CDR3nt: TGTGCCAGCTCCCCTGACAGGGATCGTGGGGAGACCCAGTACTTC
j_gene: TRBJ2-1; d_gene: .; abundance: .; v_gene: TRBV27; CDR3aa: CASPMGADYEQFF; CDR3nt: TGTGCCAGCCCTATGGGGGCGGACTATGAGCAGTTCTTC
j_gene: TRBJ2-1; d_gene: .; abundance: .; v_gene: TRBV7-6; CDR3aa: CASSLYGLAAYNEQFF; CDR3nt: TGTGCCAGCAGCTTATATGGGCTAGCAGCCTACAATGAGCAGTTCTTC
j_gene: TRBJ2-3; d_gene: TRBD2; abundance: .; v_gene: TRBV15; CDR3aa: CATRREGADTQYF; CDR3nt: TGTGCCACCCGGCGGGAGGGCGCAGATACGCAGTATTTT
j_gene: TRBJ2-5; d_gene: TRBD1; abundance: .; v_gene: TRBV6-5; CDR3aa: CANPGQIQETQYF; CDR3nt: TGTGCCAACCCGGGACAGATACAAGAGACCCAGTACTTC
j_gene: TRBJ1-1; d_gene: .; abundance: .; v_gene: TRBV9; CDR3aa: CASALGGGTEAFF; CDR3nt: TGTGCCAGCGCCCTCGGGGGAGGCACTGAAGCTTTCTTT
j_gene: TRBJ1-2; d_gene: TRBD1; abundance: few; v_gene: TRBV5-6; CDR3aa: CASSSRQGNYGYTF; CDR3nt: TGTGCCAGCAGCTCCCGACAGGGAAACTATGGCTACACCTTC
j_gene: TRBJ2-7; d_gene: .; abundance: .; v_gene: TRBV5-1; CDR3aa: CASYWGIGQPYEQYF; CDR3nt: TGCGCCAGCTACTGGGGAATCGGACAGCCCTACGAGCAGTACTTC
j_gene: TRBJ1-1; d_gene: .; abundance: .; v_gene: TRBV4-1; CDR3aa: CASSRSPSDYQTLAFF; CDR3nt: TGCGCCAGCAGCCGCTCCCCTAGCGACTACCAGACTTTGGCTTTCTTT
j_gene: TRBJ1-1; d_gene: TRBD1; abundance: .; v_gene: TRBV7-3; CDR3aa: CASSSRQGAVTEAFF; CDR3nt: TGTGCCAGCAGTTCCCGACAGGGGGCGGTCACTGAAGCTTTCTTT
j_gene: TRBJ1-1; d_gene: .; abundance: .; v_gene: TRBV11-1; CDR3aa: CASSLSMNGEAFF; CDR3nt: TGTGCCAGCAGCTTATCTATGAACGGTGAAGCTTTCTTT
j_gene: TRBJ1-3; d_gene: .; abundance: .; v_gene: TRBV6-5; CDR3aa: CASSSGLSGNTIYF; CDR3nt: TGTGCCAGCAGCTCAGGGCTCTCTGGAAACACCATATATTTT
j_gene: TRBJ1-2; d_gene: TRBD1; abundance: .; v_gene: TRBV2; CDR3aa: CASKGGGYGYTF; CDR3nt: TGTGCCAGCAAAGGGGGCGGCTATGGCTACACCTTC
j_gene: TRBJ2-1; d_gene: TRBD2; abundance: .; v_gene: TRBV18; CDR3aa: CASSPRLAGDNEQFF; CDR3nt: TGTGCCAGCTCACCACGACTAGCGGGTGACAATGAGCAGTTCTTC
j_gene: TRBJ2-7; d_gene: .; abundance: .; v_gene: TRBV19; CDR3aa: CASSSQGGFDEQYF; CDR3nt: TGTGCCAGTAGTTCCCAGGGGGGATTCGACGAGCAGTACTTC
j_gene: TRBJ1-5; d_gene: .; abundance: .; v_gene: TRBV6-2/TRBV6-3; CDR3aa: CASCYSRAFNQPQHF; CDR3nt: TGTGCCAGCTGCTACTCCAGGGCATTCAATCAGCCCCAGCATTTT
j_gene: TRBJ1-2; d_gene: .; abundance: .; v_gene: TRBV5-1; CDR3aa: CASSLAGGSNYGYTF; CDR3nt: TGCGCCAGCAGCTTGGCGGGTGGTTCTAACTATGGCTACACCTTC
j_gene: TRBJ2-7; d_gene: .; abundance: .; v_gene: TRBV29-1; CDR3aa: CSVWTERTYEQYF; CDR3nt: TGCAGCGTATGGACAGAGCGCACCTACGAGCAGTACTTC
j_gene: TRBJ2-7; d_gene: TRBD2; abundance: .; v_gene: TRBV7-3; CDR3aa: CASSLMPSGNGYEQYF; CDR3nt: TGTGCCAGCAGCTTAATGCCTAGCGGGAATGGGTACGAGCAGTACTTC
j_gene: TRBJ2-1; d_gene: TRBD2; abundance: .; v_gene: TRBV28; CDR3aa: CASSQLTGTSGRGNEQFF; CDR3nt: TGTGCCAGCAGCCAACTTACCGGGACTAGCGGGAGGGGCAATGAGCAGTTCTTC
j_gene: TRBJ2-2; d_gene: TRBD2; abundance: .; v_gene: TRBV18; CDR3aa: CASSTRRTSGSPNTGELFF; CDR3nt: TGTGCCAGCTCAACTCGGAGGACTAGCGGGAGTCCGAACACCGGGGAGCTGTTTTTT
j_gene: TRBJ2-5; d_gene: .; abundance: .; v_gene: TRBV27; CDR3aa: CASSLYGQEDPWKTQYF; CDR3nt: TGTGCCAGCAGTTTATATGGGCAGGAGGATCCGTGGAAGACCCAGTACTTC
j_gene: TRBJ2-7; d_gene: TRBD1; abundance: .; v_gene: TRBV19; CDR3aa: CASSPRQGSFYEQYF; CDR3nt: TGTGCCAGTAGTCCCCGACAGGGTTCGTTCTACGAGCAGTACTTC
j_gene: TRBJ2-3; d_gene: .; abundance: .; v_gene: TRBV28; CDR3aa: CASSSNTGWDTQYF; CDR3nt: TGTGCCAGCAGTTCCAATACAGGGTGGGATACGCAGTATTTT
j_gene: TRBJ2-7; d_gene: .; abundance: .; v_gene: TRBV5-6; CDR3aa: CASSFVGTSYEQYF; CDR3nt: TGTGCCAGCAGCTTTGTTGGGACATCCTACGAGCAGTACTTC
j_gene: TRBJ2-5; d_gene: .; abundance: .; v_gene: TRBV6-6; CDR3aa: CASSYSPGTGYETQYF; CDR3nt: TGTGCCAGCAGTTACTCGCCAGGTACGGGGTACGAGACCCAGTACTTC
j_gene: TRBJ2-3; d_gene: .; abundance: .; v_gene: TRBV2; CDR3aa: CASSAVPPGTGTDTQYF; CDR3nt: TGTGCCAGCAGCGCAGTGCCCCCAGGAACGGGGACAGATACGCAGTATTTT
j_gene: TRBJ2-7; d_gene: .; abundance: .; v_gene: TRBV6-5; CDR3aa: CASTGEVREEQYF; CDR3nt: TGTGCCAGCACAGGTGAGGTTCGGGAAGAGCAGTACTTC